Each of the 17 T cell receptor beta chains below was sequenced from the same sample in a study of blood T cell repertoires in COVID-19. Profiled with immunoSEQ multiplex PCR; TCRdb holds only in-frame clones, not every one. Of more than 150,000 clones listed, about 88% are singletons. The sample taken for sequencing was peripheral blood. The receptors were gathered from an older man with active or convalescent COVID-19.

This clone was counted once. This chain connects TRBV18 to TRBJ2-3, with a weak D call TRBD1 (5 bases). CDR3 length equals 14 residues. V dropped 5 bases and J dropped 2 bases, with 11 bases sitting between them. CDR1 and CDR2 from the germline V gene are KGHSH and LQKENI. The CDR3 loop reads CASSTQGSTDTQYF. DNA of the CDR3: TGTGCCAGCTCAACCCAGGGATCCACAGATACGCAGTATTTT.

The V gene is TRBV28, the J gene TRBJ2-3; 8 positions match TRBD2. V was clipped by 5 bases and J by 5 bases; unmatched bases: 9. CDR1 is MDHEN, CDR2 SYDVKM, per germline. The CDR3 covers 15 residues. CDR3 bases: TGTGCCAGCAGTCCCCATTTCGGGGGGGTAGATACGCAGTATTTT. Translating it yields CASSPHFGGVDTQYF.

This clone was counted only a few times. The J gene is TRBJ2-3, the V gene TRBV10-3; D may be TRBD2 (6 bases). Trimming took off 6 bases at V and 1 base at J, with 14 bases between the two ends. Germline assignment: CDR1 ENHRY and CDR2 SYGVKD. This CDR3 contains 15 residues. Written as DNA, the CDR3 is TGTGCCATCAGCCTCCGGGACTCCGGCACAGATACGCAGTATTTT. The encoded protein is CAISLRDSGTDTQYF.

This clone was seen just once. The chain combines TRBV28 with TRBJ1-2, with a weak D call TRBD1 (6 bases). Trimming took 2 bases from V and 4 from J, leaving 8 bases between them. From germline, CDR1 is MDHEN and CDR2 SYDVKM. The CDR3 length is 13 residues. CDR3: CASSLRGAYGYTF. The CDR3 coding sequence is TGTGCCAGCAGTTTACGGGGGGCCTATGGCTACACCTTC.

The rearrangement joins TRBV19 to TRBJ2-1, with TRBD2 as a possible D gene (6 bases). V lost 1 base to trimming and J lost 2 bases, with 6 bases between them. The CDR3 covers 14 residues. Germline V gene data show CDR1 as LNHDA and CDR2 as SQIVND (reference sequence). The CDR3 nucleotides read TGTGCCAGTAGTATAGGACTAGCCTACAATGAGCAGTTCTTC. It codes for CASSIGLAYNEQFF.

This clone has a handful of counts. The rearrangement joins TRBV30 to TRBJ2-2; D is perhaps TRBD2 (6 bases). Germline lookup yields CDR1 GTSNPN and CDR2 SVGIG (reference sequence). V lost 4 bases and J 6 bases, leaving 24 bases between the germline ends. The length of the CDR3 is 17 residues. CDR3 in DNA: TGTGCCTGGATACCATTTTGGAGGGGAAAATTAGCCGGGGAGCTGTTTTTT. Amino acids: CAWIPFWRGKLAGELFF.

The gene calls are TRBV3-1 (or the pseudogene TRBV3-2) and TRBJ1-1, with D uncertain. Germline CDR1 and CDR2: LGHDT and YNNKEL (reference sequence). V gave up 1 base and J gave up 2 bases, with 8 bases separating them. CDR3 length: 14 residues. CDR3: CASSQVSSNTEAFF. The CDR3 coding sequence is TGTGCCAGCAGCCAAGTCTCGAGTAACACTGAAGCTTTCTTT.

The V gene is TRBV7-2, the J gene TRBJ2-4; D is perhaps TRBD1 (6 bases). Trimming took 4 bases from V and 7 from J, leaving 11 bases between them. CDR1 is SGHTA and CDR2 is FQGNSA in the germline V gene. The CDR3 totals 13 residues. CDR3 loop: CASSSGALNIQYF. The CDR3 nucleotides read TGTGCCAGCAGCTCAGGGGCGTTGAACATTCAGTACTTC.

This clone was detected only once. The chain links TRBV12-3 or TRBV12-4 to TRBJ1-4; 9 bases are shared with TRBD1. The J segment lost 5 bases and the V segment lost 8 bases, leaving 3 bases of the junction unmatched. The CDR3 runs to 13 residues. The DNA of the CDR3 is TGTGCCAGCGGGGGACAGGGCAATGAAAAACTGTTTTTT. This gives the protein CASGGQGNEKLFF.

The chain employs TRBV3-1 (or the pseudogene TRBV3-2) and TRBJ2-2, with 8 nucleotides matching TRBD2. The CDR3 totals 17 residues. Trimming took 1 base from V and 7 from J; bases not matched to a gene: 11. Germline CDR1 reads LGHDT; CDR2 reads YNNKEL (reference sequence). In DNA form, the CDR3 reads TGTGCCAGCAGCCAAGTATCTCGCGGGGGGTCCGGCGGGGAGCTGTTTTTT. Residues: CASSQVSRGGSGGELFF.

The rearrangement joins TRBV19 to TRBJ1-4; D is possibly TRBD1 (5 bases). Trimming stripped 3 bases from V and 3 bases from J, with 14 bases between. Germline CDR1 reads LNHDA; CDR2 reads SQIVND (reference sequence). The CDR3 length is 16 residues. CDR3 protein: CASSIPSGVSNEKLFF. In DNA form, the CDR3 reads TGTGCCAGTAGTATTCCCTCGGGGGTCTCTAATGAAAAACTGTTTTTT.

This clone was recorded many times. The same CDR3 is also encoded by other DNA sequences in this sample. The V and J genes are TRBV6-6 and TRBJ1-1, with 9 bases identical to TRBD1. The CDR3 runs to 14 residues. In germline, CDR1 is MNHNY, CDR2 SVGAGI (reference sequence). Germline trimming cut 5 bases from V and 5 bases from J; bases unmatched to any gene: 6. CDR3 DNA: TGTGCCAGCAGTCCCACAGGGGGCAATACTGAAGCTTTCTTT. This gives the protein CASSPTGGNTEAFF.

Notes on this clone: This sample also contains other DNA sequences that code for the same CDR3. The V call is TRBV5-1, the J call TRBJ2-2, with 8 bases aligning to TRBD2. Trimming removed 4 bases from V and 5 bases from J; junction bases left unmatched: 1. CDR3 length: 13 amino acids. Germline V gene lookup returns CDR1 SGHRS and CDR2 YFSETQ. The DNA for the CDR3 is TGCGCCAGCAGCCCTAGCGGGACCGGGGAGCTGTTTTTT. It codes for CASSPSGTGELFF.

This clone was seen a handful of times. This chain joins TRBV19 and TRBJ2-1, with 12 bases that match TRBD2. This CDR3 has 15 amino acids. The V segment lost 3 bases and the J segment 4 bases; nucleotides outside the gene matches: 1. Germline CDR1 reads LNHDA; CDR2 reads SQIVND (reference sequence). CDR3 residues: CASSMTSGGYNEQFF. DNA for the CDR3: TGTGCCAGTAGTATGACTAGCGGGGGATACAATGAGCAGTTCTTC.

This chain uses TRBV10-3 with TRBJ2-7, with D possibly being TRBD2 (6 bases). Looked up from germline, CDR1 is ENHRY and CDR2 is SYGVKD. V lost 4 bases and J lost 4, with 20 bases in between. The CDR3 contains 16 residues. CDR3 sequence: CAISGTGTAGLYEQYF. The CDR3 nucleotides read TGTGCCATCAGTGGAACCGGGACTGCGGGCCTATACGAGCAGTACTTC.

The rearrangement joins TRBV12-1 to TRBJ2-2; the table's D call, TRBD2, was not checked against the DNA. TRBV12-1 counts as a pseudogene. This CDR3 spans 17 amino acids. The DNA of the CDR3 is TGTGCCAGCAGCCACCGAAGACTAGAACGGTTGACCGGGGAGCTGTTTTTT. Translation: CASSHRRLERLTGELFF.

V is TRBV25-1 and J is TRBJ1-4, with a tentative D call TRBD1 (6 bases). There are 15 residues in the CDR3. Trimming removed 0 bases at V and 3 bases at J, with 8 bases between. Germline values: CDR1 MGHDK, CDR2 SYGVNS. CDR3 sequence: CASSEYAGANEKLFF. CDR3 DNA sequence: TGTGCCAGCAGTGAATATGCAGGGGCTAATGAAAAACTGTTTTTT.